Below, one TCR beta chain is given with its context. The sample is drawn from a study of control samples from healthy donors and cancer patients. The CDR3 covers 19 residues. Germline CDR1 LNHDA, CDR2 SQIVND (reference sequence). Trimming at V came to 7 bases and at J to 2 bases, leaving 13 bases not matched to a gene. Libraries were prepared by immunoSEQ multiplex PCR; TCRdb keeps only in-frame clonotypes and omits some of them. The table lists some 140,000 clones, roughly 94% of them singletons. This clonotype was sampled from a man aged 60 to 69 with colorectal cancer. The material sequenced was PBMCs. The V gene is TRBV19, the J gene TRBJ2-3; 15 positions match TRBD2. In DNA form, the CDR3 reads TGTGCCAGTACCGCCCGGGGACTAGCGGGAGGTACTTCCACAGATACGCAGTATTTT. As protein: CASTARGLAGGTSTDTQYF.